This TCR beta chain originates from a study of tumor-infiltrating lymphocytes in primary liver carcinoma. Looking at the study overall: Patients were both men and women, whose ages ran from 30 to 69 years. Points from the study as a whole: Tumor-adjacent and tumor-blood pairs shared a smaller degree of overlap than tumor region pairs. Significantly larger top-250-clone fractions were found in tumors than in blood (p = 0.039).

The V segment lost 0 bases and the J segment 6 bases; nucleotides outside the gene matches: 5. CDR1 and CDR2 from the germline V gene are MNHNS and SASEGT. The CDR3 has 15 residues. With respect to this clonotype: Antigen: not known. Being one base from a much bigger clone, this may be a read error.

It was unsorted whole blood that yielded blood RNA, and germline DNA was also extracted. Researchers reported drawing 3.5 to 4 milliliters of peripheral blood before surgery. The authors made TCR beta cDNA from about 500 ng total RNA with a constant-region primer. Three nested multiplex PCR rounds of slightly modified ARM-PCR generated TCR beta libraries. Running around 9 cycles apiece, the first two PCR rounds relied on TRBV1-TRBV30 forward primers together with a C-beta reverse primer. TCRdb called the multiplex PCR reads again in MiXCR, with one record for every CDR3 protein. The sample consists of fewer than 350,000 distinct CDR3 sequences, almost 65% of them appearing once.

The sequencing sample was made of peripheral blood. The TCR was taken from a man in his forties with primary liver carcinoma and hepatitis B virus infection. The V call is TRBV6-1, the J call TRBJ2-1; 7 bases map to TRBD1. The CDR3 nucleotides are TGTGCCAGCAGTGAAGCCGTGACAGGGAGCAATGAGCAGTTCTTC. Translating gives CASSEAVTGSNEQFF.